This TCR beta chain was sequenced in a study of cytomegalovirus exposure and HLA in healthy donors. For this clone: Its antigen is unidentified.

The germline V gene has CDR1 SNHLY and CDR2 FYNNEI. CDR3 length: 14 residues. Trimming removed 6 bases at V and 5 bases at J, with 14 bases between. Generated by immunoSEQ multiplex PCR, the TCRdb table keeps only in-frame clones and is missing some. Of around 58,000 clones listed, approximately 90% are singletons. Study-wide results and limits: Among the CMV-associated chains, a few were confirmed in vitro as specific for CMV antigens. Subsequent analysis found a tendency for first-cohort TCR clusters to co-occur within the 110 or so validation repertoires. TCR beta chains numbering under 200 were designated cytomegalovirus-associated.

Sequenced: PBMCs. The TCR sequence derives from a woman aged 18-29 years in good health and CMV-seronegative. The chain combines TRBV2 with TRBJ1-5, with D possibly being TRBD1 (5 bases). CDR3 sequence (DNA): TGTGCCAGCAGCAACAGACAGACGTATCAGCCCCAGCATTTT. Translated: CASSNRQTYQPQHF.